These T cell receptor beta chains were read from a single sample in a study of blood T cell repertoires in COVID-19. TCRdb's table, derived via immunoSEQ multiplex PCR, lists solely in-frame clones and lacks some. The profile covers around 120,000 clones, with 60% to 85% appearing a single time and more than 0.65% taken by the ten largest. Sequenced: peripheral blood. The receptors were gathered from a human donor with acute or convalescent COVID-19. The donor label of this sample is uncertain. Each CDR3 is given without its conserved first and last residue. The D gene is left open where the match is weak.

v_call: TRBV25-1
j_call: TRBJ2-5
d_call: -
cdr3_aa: ASSEWGSETQY

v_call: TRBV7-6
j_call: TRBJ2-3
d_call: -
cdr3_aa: ASSPTSRDTQY

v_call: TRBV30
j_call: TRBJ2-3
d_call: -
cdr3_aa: AWSGGVSTDTQY

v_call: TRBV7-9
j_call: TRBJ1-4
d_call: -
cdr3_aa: ASSLGAGRWNEKLF

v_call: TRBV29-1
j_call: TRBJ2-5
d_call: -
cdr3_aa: SGQVGETQY

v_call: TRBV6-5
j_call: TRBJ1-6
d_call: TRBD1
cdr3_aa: ASRWDRESGALH

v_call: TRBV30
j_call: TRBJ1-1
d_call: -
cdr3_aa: AWSKGGSATEAF

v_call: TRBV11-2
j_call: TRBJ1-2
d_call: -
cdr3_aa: ASSFSPANYGYT

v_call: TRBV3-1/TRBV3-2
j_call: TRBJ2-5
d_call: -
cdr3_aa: ASSQGLTYQETQY

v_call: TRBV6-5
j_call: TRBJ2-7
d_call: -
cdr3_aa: ASSYSIGGSYEQY

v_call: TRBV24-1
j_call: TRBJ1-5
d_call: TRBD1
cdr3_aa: ATSVQGDQPQH

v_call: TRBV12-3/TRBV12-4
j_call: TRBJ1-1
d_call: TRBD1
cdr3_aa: ASSRTGGTEAF

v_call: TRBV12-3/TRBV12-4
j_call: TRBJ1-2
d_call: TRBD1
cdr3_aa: ASSLGQNYGYT

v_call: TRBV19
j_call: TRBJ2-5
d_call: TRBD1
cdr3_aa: ASSRGTGVQETQY

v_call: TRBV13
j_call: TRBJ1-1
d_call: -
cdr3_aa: ASSRGNTEAF

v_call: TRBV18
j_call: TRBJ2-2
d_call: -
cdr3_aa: ASSPSVRGARGTGELF

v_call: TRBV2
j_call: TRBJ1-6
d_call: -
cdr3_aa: ASSEGGLLRDNSPLH

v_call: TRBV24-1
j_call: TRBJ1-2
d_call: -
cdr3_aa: ATSDRDSYGYT

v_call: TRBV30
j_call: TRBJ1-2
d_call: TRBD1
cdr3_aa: AWFRDRGFGYT

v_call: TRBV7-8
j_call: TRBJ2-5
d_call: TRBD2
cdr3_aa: ASSLSIAGGQETQY

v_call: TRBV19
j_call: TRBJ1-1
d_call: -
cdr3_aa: ASSSLGRGTGNTEAF

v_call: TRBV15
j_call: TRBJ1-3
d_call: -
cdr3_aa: ATSRSLIASGNTIY

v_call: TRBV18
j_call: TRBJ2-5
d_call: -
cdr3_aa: ASSPPGGVQETQY

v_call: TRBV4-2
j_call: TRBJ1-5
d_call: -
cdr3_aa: ASSQAAGQPQH

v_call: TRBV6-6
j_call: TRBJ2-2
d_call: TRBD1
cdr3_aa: ASSPTGPATGELF

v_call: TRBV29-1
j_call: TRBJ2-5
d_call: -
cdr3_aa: SVLVETQY

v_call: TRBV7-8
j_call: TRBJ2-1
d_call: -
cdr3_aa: ASSLVSGSWNEQF

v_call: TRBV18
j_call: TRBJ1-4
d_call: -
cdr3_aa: ASSPRGGELF

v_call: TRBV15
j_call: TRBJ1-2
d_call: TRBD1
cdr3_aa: ATSRDSRGYT